The 27 T cell receptor beta chains presented below share a single source sample, sequenced in a study of T cells after yellow fever vaccination. MiXCR, applied by TCRdb to the 5' RACE reads, yields one record per CDR3 protein. The sample lists fewer than 100,000 distinct CDR3 sequences; roughly 8.2% were seen once. The input for sequencing was CD8+ T cells not binding an NS4B(214-222) dextramer, sorted from PBMCs, taken around 15 days after the first yellow fever vaccination. These TCRs come from a man between 18 and 35 years old who received the YFV17D yellow fever vaccine.

This clonotype occurred a few times. V is TRBV12-3 or TRBV12-4 and J is TRBJ1-1; 7 bases match TRBD1. This CDR3 spans 13 amino acids. Trimming took 7 bases from V and 3 from J; bases not matched to a gene: 5. The CDR3 nucleotides read TGTGCCAGCACCCCAACAGGGGACACTGAAGCTTTCTTT. This sequence encodes CASTPTGDTEAFF.

The chain has TRBV24-1 and TRBJ2-3, with TRBD2 as a possible D gene (5 bases). The CDR3 loop spans 14 amino acids. The V and J ends lost 4 bases and 3 bases respectively, with 10 bases between them. Germline V gene lookup returns CDR1 KGHDR and CDR2 SFDVKD. The CDR3 spells CATSDPQRTDTQYF. CDR3 coding DNA: TGTGCCACCAGTGACCCCCAGCGGACAGATACGCAGTATTTT.

This chain uses TRBV9 with TRBJ2-1; 10 bases are a match to TRBD1. V lost 5 bases to trimming and J lost 2 bases; unmatched junction nucleotides: 4. The CDR3 covers 15 residues. The germline CDR1 and CDR2 sequences are SGDLS and YYNGEE. The CDR3 DNA follows: TGTGCCAGCAGAACCGGGACAGGGGCCTACAATGAGCAGTTCTTC. As protein: CASRTGTGAYNEQFF.

The chain has TRBV24-1 and TRBJ1-1, with D possibly matching TRBD1 (6 bases). This CDR3 comprises 13 residues. Trimming left V 5 bases short and J 4 bases short, with 10 bases between. The germline V gene has CDR1 KGHDR and CDR2 SFDVKD. CDR3 residues: CATSAGAGTEAFF. CDR3 bases: TGTGCCACCAGTGCAGGGGCAGGCACTGAAGCTTTCTTT.

The J gene is TRBJ1-5, the V gene TRBV12-3 or TRBV12-4, with a weak D call TRBD1 (6 bases). The CDR3 contains 13 residues. Between the trimmed V and J ends, which lost 4 bases and 7 bases, there was a span of 11 bases. This CDR3 reads CASSYRDSQPQHF. The CDR3 coding sequence is TGTGCCAGCAGTTACAGGGATTCCCAGCCCCAGCATTTT.

This clonotype was observed many times. The chain employs TRBV15 and TRBJ1-5, with TRBD1 as a possible D gene (6 bases). This CDR3 contains 16 residues. V was shortened by 6 bases and J by 5 bases, with 20 bases between the two germline ends. Germline-derived CDR1 and CDR2 are LNHNV and YYDKDF (reference sequence). CDR3 DNA sequence: TGTGCCACCAGTCCGAGGGAGGGGGGCTCCCATCAGCCCCAGCATTTT. Translation: CATSPREGGSHQPQHF. The entire variable domain, with the rest obtained from reference TRBV15 and TRBJ1-5, is as follows: DAMVIQNPRYQVTQFGKPVTLSCSQTLNHNVMYWYQQKSSQAPKLLFHYYDKDFNNEADTPDNFQSRRPNTSFCFLDIRSPGLGDTAMYLCATSPREGGSHQPQHFGDGTRLSIL.

The genes are TRBV19 and TRBJ2-2; D is ambiguous. Germline lookup yields CDR1 LNHDA and CDR2 SQIVND (reference sequence). CDR3 length: 12 amino acids. V lost 3 bases, J lost 5 bases, and 4 bases lay in between. The DNA for the CDR3 is TGTGCCAGTAGTATTCGGACCGGGGAGCTGTTTTTT. It encodes CASSIRTGELFF.

This clonotype was counted between two and nine times. The chain recombines TRBV7-6 with TRBJ2-2; D is perhaps TRBD1 or TRBD2 (5 bases each). V lost 1 base to trimming and J lost 2 bases, with 11 bases between them. The CDR3 has 16 residues. The germline gives CDR1 SGHVS, CDR2 FNYEAQ. CDR3 DNA sequence: TGTGCCAGCAGCTTAGTGTCTGGGGGAAACACCGGGGAGCTGTTTTTT. It codes for CASSLVSGGNTGELFF.

Ten or more counts support this clonotype. V gene TRBV4-1 combines with J gene TRBJ2-1; D not resolved. The CDR3 has 13 amino acids. Germline CDR1 reads MGHRA; CDR2 reads YSYEKL. V dropped 4 bases and J dropped 6 bases, with 10 bases sitting between them. The CDR3 region is CASSPVTRNEQFF. In nucleotides, the CDR3 is TGCGCCAGCAGCCCAGTTACCCGCAATGAGCAGTTCTTC.

Only a few counts were recorded for this clonotype. The chain joins TRBV5-4 to TRBJ2-2, with 9 bases lining up with TRBD1. Germline CDR1 and CDR2: SGHNT and YYREEE (reference sequence). The CDR3 extends over 16 amino acids. The V gene end was trimmed by 2 bases and the J gene end by 5 bases; junction bases not matched to a gene: 7. The CDR3 DNA sequence: TGTGCCAGCAGCTTATCGGGACAGGGAAGGACCGGGGAGCTGTTTTTT. It yields the protein CASSLSGQGRTGELFF.

This clonotype has ten or more counts. The CDR3 nucleotides read TGTGCCAGCAGCACAACTACCCGGGACTCCACCTATAATTCACCCCTCCACTTT. This translates into CASSTTTRDSTYNSPLHF. The chain carries TRBV7-8 and TRBJ1-6, with D possibly matching TRBD1 (5 bases). The V gene's germline CDR1 is SGHVS and CDR2 FQNEAQ. The CDR3 extends over 18 amino acids. Trimming took 5 bases from V and 2 from J, leaving 19 bases between them.

The sample holds a few counts of this clonotype. The V and J genes are TRBV4-1 and TRBJ1-2, with D maybe TRBD1 (6 bases). The CDR3 runs 16 residues. Per the germline V gene, CDR1 is MGHRA and CDR2 is YSYEKL. The V gene lost 1 base and the J gene lost 8 bases, with 20 bases spanning the gap. CDR3 nucleotide sequence: TGCGCCAGCAGCCAAGGCGGTGGGACAAGGGTTGTAGGCTACACCTTC. It yields the protein CASSQGGGTRVVGYTF.

This clonotype occurred many times. The chain combines TRBV15 with TRBJ2-1; TRBD2 aligns across 8 bases. The V and J ends lost 0 bases and 4 bases, in that order; junction bases with no gene match: 11. CDR1 and CDR2 from the germline V gene are LNHNV and YYDKDF (reference sequence). The CDR3 spans 18 residues. CDR3 in amino acids: CATSRDVSLAGRYNEQFF. The CDR3 DNA is TGTGCCACCAGCAGAGATGTGTCCTTAGCGGGGAGATACAATGAGCAGTTCTTC.

The V and J genes are TRBV29-1 and TRBJ1-1; the D is unclear. Trimming shortened V by 3 bases and J by 14 bases, and 22 bases separated the two germline ends. CDR3 length equals 13 residues. CDR1 is SQVTM and CDR2 is ANQGSEA in the germline V gene. The CDR3 spells CSVETPYNREVFF. CDR3 bases: TGCAGCGTTGAGACACCCTACAACCGGGAAGTGTTCTTT.

The chain joins TRBV27 to TRBJ2-5; 9 bases agree with TRBD2. The CDR3 totals 16 residues. Germline V gives CDR1 MNHEY, CDR2 SMNVEV (reference sequence). Trimming cost V 2 bases and J 5 bases; bases outside gene matches: 9. The CDR3 nucleotides read TGTGCCAGCAGTTTAAATGCGGGGGGGCTTTGGGAGACCCAGTACTTC. This translates into CASSLNAGGLWETQYF.

A few counts support this clonotype. The V call is TRBV4-1, the J call TRBJ1-1; D unresolved. Trimming took 3 bases from V and 7 from J, leaving 9 bases between them. The CDR3 runs to 12 residues. Germline CDR1 and CDR2: MGHRA and YSYEKL. The CDR3 loop reads CASSHHADEAFF. CDR3 bases: TGCGCCAGCAGCCATCACGCCGATGAAGCTTTCTTT.

This clonotype appeared many times. The junction differs from germline at one of its ends, possibly a read error. The chain uses TRBV7-8 and TRBJ1-2; a weak D match, TRBD1 (5 bases). CDR3 length: 15 amino acids. The V gene's germline CDR1 is SGHVS and CDR2 FQNEAQ. The DNA of the CDR3 is TGTGCCAGCACCTTACTCCAGGGCCCCTCCTATGGCTACACCTTC. The encoded protein is CASTLLQGPSYGYTF. Combining the CDR3 with reference TRBV7-8 and TRBJ1-2 gives the whole variable domain GAGVSQSPRYKVAKRGQDVALRCDPISGHVSLFWYQQALGQGPEFLTYFQNEAQLDKSGLPSDRFFAERPEGSVSTLKIQRTQQEDSAVYLCASTLLQGPSYGYTFGSGTRLTVV.

This clonotype was observed a few times. The rearrangement links TRBV6-1 to TRBJ1-4; D is unclear. Germline V gene data show CDR1 as MNHNS and CDR2 as SASEGT. This CDR3 is built from 14 residues. Trimming cost V 1 base and J 7 bases, with 10 bases left between them. In DNA, the CDR3 is TGTGCCAGCAGTGAAGGGATCGCTACTGAAAAACTGTTTTTT. As protein: CASSEGIATEKLFF.

This chain joins TRBV10-3 and TRBJ2-3; perhaps TRBD2 as D (6 bases). This CDR3 spans 15 amino acids. Deletions cut 6 bases from V and 4 bases from J, with 17 bases between. Germline V lookup: CDR1 ENHRY, CDR2 SYGVKD. CDR3 bases: TGTGCCATCAGAAATCGGGACTCGAAGGCAGATACGCAGTATTTT. Its protein is CAIRNRDSKADTQYF.

This clonotype has a handful of counts. The chain recombines TRBV11-2 with TRBJ1-4; perhaps TRBD1 as D (5 bases). Between the trimmed V and J ends, which lost 5 bases and 8 bases, there was a span of 18 bases. From germline, CDR1 is SGHAT and CDR2 FQNNGV. The CDR3 is 15 residues long. Written as DNA, the CDR3 is TGTGCCAGCAGCCCCGCCGGGGCGGTCGGGGAAAAACTGTTTTTT. It is translated as CASSPAGAVGEKLFF.

This clonotype appeared a few times. This sequence joins TRBV29-1 and TRBJ1-2, with D tentatively TRBD1 (5 bases). Between the trimmed V and J ends, which lost 4 bases and 5 bases, there was a span of 17 bases. Germline-derived CDR1 and CDR2 are SQVTM and ANQGSEA. The CDR3 runs to 14 residues. CDR3: CSVGDDGGLYGYTF. The CDR3 bases are TGCAGCGTTGGTGATGACGGGGGTCTTTATGGCTACACCTTC.

This clonotype was counted ten times or more. This sequence joins TRBV4-1 and TRBJ2-7, with 8 bases lining up with TRBD2. This CDR3 is 15 amino acids long. J lost 5 bases, V lost 3 bases, and 9 bases had no gene match. Germline V CDR1 and CDR2: MGHRA, YSYEKL. This chain's CDR3 is CASSQSTGLANEQYV. CDR3 DNA sequence: TGCGCCAGCAGCCAGTCGACAGGACTAGCAAACGAGCAGTACGTC.

This clonotype was recorded a few times. J is TRBJ2-1 and V is TRBV6-2 or TRBV6-3; TRBD1 or TRBD2 may be the D gene (5 bases each). Deletions cut 2 bases from V and 1 base from J, with 9 bases between. The length of the CDR3 is 15 residues. Germline values: CDR1 MNHEY, CDR2 SVGEGT. The CDR3 loop reads CASSYRGRSYNEQFF. In nucleotides, the CDR3 is TGTGCCAGCAGTTACCGGGGCCGGTCCTACAATGAGCAGTTCTTC.

The chain has TRBV7-3 and TRBJ2-3; 8 positions agree with TRBD2. The V segment lost 2 bases and the J segment 4 bases; nucleotides outside the gene matches: 5. This CDR3 spans 15 amino acids. Germline V gene sequence: CDR1 SGHTA, CDR2 FQGTGA. CDR3 sequence (DNA): TGTGCCAGCAGCTTATCGGGGGGGACCCCAGATACGCAGTATTTT. This translates into CASSLSGGTPDTQYF.

This clonotype was seen a few times. The V and J genes are TRBV18 and TRBJ2-7; D gene ambiguous. This CDR3 spans 13 amino acids. Germline V gene lookup returns CDR1 KGHSH and CDR2 LQKENI. Trimming took off 8 bases at V and 2 bases at J, with 13 bases between the two ends. The CDR3 protein is CASRTTLPYEQYF. In DNA form, the CDR3 reads TGTGCCAGCCGCACAACACTACCCTACGAGCAGTACTTC.

The chain recombines TRBV4-2 with TRBJ2-5; D gene ambiguous. Trimming left V 0 bases short and J 6 bases short, with 17 bases between. The CDR3 spans 16 residues. CDR1 and CDR2 from the germline V gene are LGHNA and YNFKEQ. The CDR3 spells CASSQDFGQSVKTQYF. The DNA of the CDR3 is TGTGCCAGCAGCCAAGACTTCGGGCAGTCGGTGAAGACCCAGTACTTC.

The chain joins TRBV6-1 to TRBJ2-1, with D hard to call. This CDR3 has 12 amino acids. Germline V gene sequence: CDR1 MNHNS, CDR2 SASEGT. Trimming cost V 8 bases and J 8 bases, with 13 bases left between them. The CDR3: CASRPLKDEQFF. The DNA of the CDR3 is TGTGCCAGCCGGCCACTCAAAGATGAGCAGTTCTTC.